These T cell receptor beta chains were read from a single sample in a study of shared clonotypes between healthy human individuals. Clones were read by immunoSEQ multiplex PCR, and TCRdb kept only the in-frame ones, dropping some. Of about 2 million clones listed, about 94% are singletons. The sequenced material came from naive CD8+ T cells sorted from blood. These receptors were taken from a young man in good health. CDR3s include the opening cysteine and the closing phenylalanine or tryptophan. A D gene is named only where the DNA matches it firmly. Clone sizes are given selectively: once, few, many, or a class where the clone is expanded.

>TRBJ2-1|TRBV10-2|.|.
CASSDTSSYNEQFF
TGCGCCAGCAGTGACACTAGCTCCTACAATGAGCAGTTCTTC
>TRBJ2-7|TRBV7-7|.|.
CASSLEIGSYEQYF
TGTGCTAGCAGCTTAGAAATAGGTTCCTACGAGCAGTACTTC
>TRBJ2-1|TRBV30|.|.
CAWSVVPYNEQFF
TGTGCCTGGAGCGTAGTTCCCTACAATGAGCAGTTCTTC
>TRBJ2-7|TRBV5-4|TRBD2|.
CASSFRKERGLREQYF
TGTGCCAGCAGCTTTAGAAAGGAGCGGGGCCTCCGAGAGCAGTACTTC
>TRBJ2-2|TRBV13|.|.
CASSLPRAGELFF
TGTGCCAGCAGCTTACCTAGGGCCGGGGAGCTGTTTTTT
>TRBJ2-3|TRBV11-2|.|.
CASSFEHPADTQYF
TGTGCCAGCAGCTTCGAACACCCCGCAGATACGCAGTATTTT
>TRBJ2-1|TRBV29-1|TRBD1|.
CSVRTGSYNEQFF
TGCAGCGTTAGGACAGGGAGCTACAATGAGCAGTTCTTC
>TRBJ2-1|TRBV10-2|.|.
CASSEGPYNEQFF
TGCGCCAGCAGTGAGGGCCCATACAATGAGCAGTTCTTC
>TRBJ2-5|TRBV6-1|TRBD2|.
CASSDIESGGQETQYF
TGTGCCAGCAGTGACATAGAGAGCGGGGGACAAGAGACCCAGTACTTC
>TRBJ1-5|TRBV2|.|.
CASSAGKVIQPQHF
TGTGCCAGCAGTGCGGGTAAAGTCATTCAGCCCCAGCATTTT
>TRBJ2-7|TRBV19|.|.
CASSFTTGYEQYF
TGTGCCAGTAGTTTTACGACGGGGTACGAGCAGTACTTC
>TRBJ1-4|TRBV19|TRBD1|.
CASSFDRDDEKLFF
TGTGCCAGTAGTTTCGACAGGGATGATGAAAAACTGTTTTTT
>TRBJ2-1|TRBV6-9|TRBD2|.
CASSLLSGESSYNEQFF
TGTGCCAGCAGTCTCTTAAGCGGGGAAAGCTCCTACAATGAGCAGTTCTTC
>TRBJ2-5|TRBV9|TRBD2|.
CASTLAGGPRETQYF
TGTGCCAGCACCCTAGCGGGAGGGCCGAGGGAGACCCAGTACTTC
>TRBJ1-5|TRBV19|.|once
CASSTGHRSYLLQHF
TGTGCCAGTAGCACCGGACATAGGAGCTACCTTCTCCAGCATTTT